In its sample, the clone carrying this T cell receptor (beta chain) was seen once. The sample is drawn from a study of T cells after yellow fever vaccination. With V trimmed by 6 bases and J by 0 bases, 12 bases remained unmatched. Germline CDR1 LNHDA, CDR2 SQIVND (reference sequence). This CDR3 has 17 residues. MiXCR, run by TCRdb on the 5' RACE reads, gives a single entry per CDR3 protein. The sample has a few hundred thousand distinct CDR3 sequences; 6.8% are singletons. This sample comprised PBMCs, obtained about 41 days after the first yellow fever vaccination. V is TRBV19 and J is TRBJ2-7; 9 bases are a match to TRBD1. The sequence derives from a man aged 18 to 35 who received the YFV17D yellow fever vaccine. The CDR3 nucleotides read TGTGCCAGTAGCTATTCCACCGGGACAGGGAACTCCTACGAGCAGTACTTC. Protein: CASSYSTGTGNSYEQYF.